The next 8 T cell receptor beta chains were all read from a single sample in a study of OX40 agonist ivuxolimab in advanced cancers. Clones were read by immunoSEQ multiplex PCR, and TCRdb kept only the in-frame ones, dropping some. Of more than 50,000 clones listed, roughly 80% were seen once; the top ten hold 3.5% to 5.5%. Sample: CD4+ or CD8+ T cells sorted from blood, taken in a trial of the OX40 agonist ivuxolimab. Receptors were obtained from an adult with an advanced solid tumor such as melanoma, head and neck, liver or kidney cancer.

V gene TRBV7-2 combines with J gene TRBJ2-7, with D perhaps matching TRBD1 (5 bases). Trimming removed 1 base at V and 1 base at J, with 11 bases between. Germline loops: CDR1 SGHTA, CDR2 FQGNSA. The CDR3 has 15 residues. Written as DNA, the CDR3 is TGTGCCAGCAGCTTAGGTTCAGGGTCGTCCTACGAGCAGTACTTC. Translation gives CASSLGSGSSYEQYF.

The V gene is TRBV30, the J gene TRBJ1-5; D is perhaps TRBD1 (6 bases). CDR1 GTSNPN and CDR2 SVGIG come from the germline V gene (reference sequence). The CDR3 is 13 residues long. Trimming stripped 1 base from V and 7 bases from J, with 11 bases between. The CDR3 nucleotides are TGTGCCTGGAGTGCCGGACAGATGCAGCCCCAGCATTTT. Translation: CAWSAGQMQPQHF. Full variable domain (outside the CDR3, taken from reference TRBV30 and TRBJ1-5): SQTIHQWPATLVQPVGSPLSLECTVEGTSNPNLYWYRQAAGRGLQLLFYSVGIGQISSEVPQNLSASRPQDRQFILSSKKLLLSDSGFYLCAWSAGQMQPQHFGDGTRLSIL.

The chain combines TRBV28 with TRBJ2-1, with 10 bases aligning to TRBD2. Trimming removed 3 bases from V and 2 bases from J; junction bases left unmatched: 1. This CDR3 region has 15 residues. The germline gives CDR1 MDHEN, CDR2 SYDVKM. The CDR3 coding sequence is TGTGCCAGCAGTTTGACTAGCGGGCCCTACAATGAGCAGTTCTTC. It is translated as CASSLTSGPYNEQFF.

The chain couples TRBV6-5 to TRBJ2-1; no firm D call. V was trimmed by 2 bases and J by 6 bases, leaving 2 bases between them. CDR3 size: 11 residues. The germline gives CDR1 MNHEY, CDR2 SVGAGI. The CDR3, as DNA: TGTGCCAGCAGTTACAGCAATGAGCAGTTCTTC. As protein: CASSYSNEQFF.

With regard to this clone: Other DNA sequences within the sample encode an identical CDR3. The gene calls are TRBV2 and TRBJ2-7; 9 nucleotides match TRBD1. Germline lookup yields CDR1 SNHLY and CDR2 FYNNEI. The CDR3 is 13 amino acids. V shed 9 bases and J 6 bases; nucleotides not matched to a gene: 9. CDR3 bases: TGTGCCAGGGGGGGACAGGGCCTAGGCGAGCAGTACTTC. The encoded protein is CARGGQGLGEQYF.

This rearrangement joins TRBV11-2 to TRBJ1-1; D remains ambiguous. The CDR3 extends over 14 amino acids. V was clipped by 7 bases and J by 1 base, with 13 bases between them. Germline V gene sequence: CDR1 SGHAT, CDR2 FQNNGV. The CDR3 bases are TGTGCCAGCACCCCCCCGGGGAGGAACACTGAAGCTTTCTTT. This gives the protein CASTPPGRNTEAFF.

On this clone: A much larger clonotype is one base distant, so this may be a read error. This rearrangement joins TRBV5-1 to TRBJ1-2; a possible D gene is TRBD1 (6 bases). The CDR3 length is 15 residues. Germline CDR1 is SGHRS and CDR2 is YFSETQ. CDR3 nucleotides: TGCGTCAGCAGCTTGGGTTCAGGGGAGAGCTATGGCTACACCTTC. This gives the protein CVSSLGSGESYGYTF.

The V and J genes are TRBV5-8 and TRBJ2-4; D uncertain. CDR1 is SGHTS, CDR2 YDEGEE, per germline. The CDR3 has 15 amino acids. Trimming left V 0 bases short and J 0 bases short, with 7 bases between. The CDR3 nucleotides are TGTGCCAGCAGCTTGGTAACTCTAGCCAAAAACATTCAGTACTTC. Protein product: CASSLVTLAKNIQYF.